What follows is one TCR beta chain and its context. The data derive from a study of T-cell reconstitution after alpha-beta-depleted transplantation in children. During its preparation, the TCRbeta library received unique molecular identifiers. Each CDR3 protein is one row after TCRdb ran MiXCR on the PCR reads. The table lists roughly 500,000 distinct CDR3 sequences, about 33% of them singletons. The germline V gene has CDR1 SGHTA and CDR2 FQGNSA. Trimming removed 3 bases from V and 4 bases from J, with 14 bases in between. This CDR3 has 15 residues. This sequence was found in a human donor who donated a stem cell graft to a child with aplastic anemia. The genes are TRBV7-2 and TRBJ2-3; TRBD2 might be the D (5 bases). The sample in question was PBMCs from the stem cell graft donor, obtained from the stem cell graft. The CDR3 protein is CASSFYGMIADTQYF. The DNA of the CDR3 is TGTGCCAGCAGCTTTTACGGGATGATCGCAGATACGCAGTATTTT. Full variable domain (missing parts from reference TRBV7-2 and TRBJ2-3): GAGVSQSPSNKVTEKGKDVELRCDPISGHTALYWYRQSLGQGLEFLIYFQGNSAPDKSGLPSDRFSAERTGGSVSTLTIQRTQQEDSAVYLCASSFYGMIADTQYFGPGTRLTVL.